This record looks at one TCR beta chain sequence and its context. Generated by immunoSEQ multiplex PCR, the TCRdb table keeps only in-frame clones and is missing some. The table shows about 38,000 clones, with approximately 90% occurring only once. The data are from a study of T cell changes during pregnancy in multiple sclerosis. Between the trimmed V and J ends, which lost 1 base and 4 bases, there was a span of 17 bases. This CDR3 spans 17 amino acids. Germline lookup yields CDR1 LNHDA and CDR2 SQIVND (reference sequence). J is TRBJ2-4 and V is TRBV19; TRBD2 might be the D (7 bases). The sequencing here drew on CD8+ T cells from peripheral blood mononuclear cells, taken in the third trimester of pregnancy. This clonotype originated in a female donor with multiple sclerosis, enrolled in a pregnancy study. CDR3 nucleotides: TGTGCCAGTAGTATAGTTGGGGGCGGGGGCCCGAAAAACATTCAGTACTTC. Protein: CASSIVGGGGPKNIQYF.